These T cell receptor beta chains were read from a single sample in a study of response to subunit inactivated influenza vaccine. TCRdb analysed the RT-PCR reads with MiXCR anew, one entry per CDR3 protein. The sample holds under 500,000 distinct CDR3 sequences, over 9.5% seen once. The material sequenced was PBMCs from blood, taken roughly 6 weeks after vaccination. The receptors come from a man between 45 and 60 years old who received an inactivated influenza vaccine. Each CDR3 is given with its conserved first and last residue. D genes are given only for firm matches. A clone size is listed for some rows: how often the clone was seen (once, few, many), or a class if it is expanded.

cdr3_nt cdr3_aa v_call clone_size j_call d_call cdr3_length
TGTGCCAGCAGCTTAGCGAACGGCGCCGCGGGCTACACCTTC CASSLANGAAGYTF TRBV7-9 NA TRBJ1-2 NA 14
TGCGCCAGCAGCTTTGAAGTAGGAGGCTACACCTTC CASSFEVGGYTF TRBV5-1 NA TRBJ1-2 NA 12
TGCGCCAGCAGCTTTAACCGGGACATAGACACCATATATTTT CASSFNRDIDTIYF TRBV5-1 NA TRBJ1-3 NA 14
TGTGCCAGCTCCCCTGACTTGCTAGCGCCTACGCAGTATTTT CASSPDLLAPTQYF TRBV18 few TRBJ2-3 NA 14
TGTGCCAGCAGTCAAAATCCGATAATTGTTCAGTTCTTC CASSQNPIIVQFF TRBV6-2/TRBV6-3 NA TRBJ2-1 NA 13
TGCAGTGCCAGCGGGGTGGGGGGATTAACTGGAAACACCATATATTTT CSASGVGGLTGNTIYF TRBV20-1 few TRBJ1-3 NA 16
TGTGCCACCTCGATAGCCTACGAGCAGTACTTC CATSIAYEQYF TRBV2 many TRBJ2-7 NA 11
TGCAGTGCTGAATACTATGGCTACACCTTC CSAEYYGYTF TRBV20-1 NA TRBJ1-2 NA 10
TGTGCCAGCAGCTTGGAGGGTGGGTACGGCTCACCCCTCCACTTT CASSLEGGYGSPLHF TRBV5-6 few TRBJ1-6 NA 15
TGTGCCAGCACCGCTGGGGTCCCAGATACGCAGTATTTT CASTAGVPDTQYF TRBV4-2 many TRBJ2-3 NA 13
TGTGCCACCAGCAGAAACAGTGATCAGCCCCAGCATTTT CATSRNSDQPQHF TRBV15 few TRBJ1-5 NA 13
TGTGCCAGCCAGGCGGACTATTTCTCCTACGAGCAGTACTTC CASQADYFSYEQYF TRBV5-6 few TRBJ2-7 NA 14
TGTGCCAGCAGCCTAACTAGCGGGAGTTTTGATGAGCAGTTCTTC CASSLTSGSFDEQFF TRBV3-1 many TRBJ2-1 TRBD2 15
TGCAGCGTTGCCGGGGCGGGGAACACCGGGGAGCTGTTTTTT CSVAGAGNTGELFF TRBV29-1 NA TRBJ2-2 NA 14
TGTGCCAGCAGTTTACCCGACGGGGGGCGATACGAGCAGTACTTC CASSLPDGGRYEQYF TRBV28 NA TRBJ2-7 NA 15
TGTGCCAGCAGTTATACGGGTTTTCAGCCCCAGCATTTT CASSYTGFQPQHF TRBV6-6 NA TRBJ1-5 NA 13
TGTGCCAGCAGCTTAGGAGGACGGATTGCCAATGAGCAGTTCTTC CASSLGGRIANEQFF TRBV7-2 few TRBJ2-1 NA 15
TGTGCCAGCAGTGAAGGACGACACAGGTCGGGAAATGAGCAGTTCTTC CASSEGRHRSGNEQFF TRBV2 few TRBJ2-1 NA 16
TGTGCCAGCAGTTCAAAGCGGGGGGTCCACCGAGAGCAGTTCTTC CASSSKRGVHREQFF TRBV12-3/TRBV12-4 NA TRBJ2-1 TRBD2 15
TGTGCCAGCAGTCTCTCGGGGGGTGACACCTATGGCTACACCTTC CASSLSGGDTYGYTF TRBV12-3/TRBV12-4 many TRBJ1-2 NA 15
TGTGCCAGCAGCTTCCAGTGGGGGCCCTACAATGAGCAGTTCTTC CASSFQWGPYNEQFF TRBV5-5 many TRBJ2-1 NA 15
TGTGCCAGCAGCGTACTAGCGGGAGTCTACAATGAGCAGTTCTTC CASSVLAGVYNEQFF TRBV9 NA TRBJ2-1 TRBD2 15
TGTGCCAGTAACCGCGGGACAGCCTACTATGGCTACACCTTC CASNRGTAYYGYTF TRBV19 few TRBJ1-2 TRBD1 14
TGTGCCAGCAGTTACTCGATCCCAACTCCGAACACCGGGGAGCTGTTTTTT CASSYSIPTPNTGELFF TRBV6-5 NA TRBJ2-2 NA 17
TGTGCCAGCAGTCCCCACAGGATTAGCACAGATACGCAGTATTTT CASSPHRISTDTQYF TRBV12-3/TRBV12-4 many TRBJ2-3 NA 15
TGCAGCGTTCGACAGGGCACAGATACGCAGTATTTT CSVRQGTDTQYF TRBV29-1 NA TRBJ2-3 NA 12
TGTGCCAGCAGACACGGGACAGGGGGAGAGGGCTATGGCTACACCTTC CASRHGTGGEGYGYTF TRBV6-1 many TRBJ1-2 TRBD1 16
TGTGCCAGCAGCGAATACAACCTAGCGGGAGAGTACTTC CASSEYNLAGEYF TRBV28 many TRBJ2-5 TRBD2 13
TGCAGTGCTAGGGGAGTGAATAATTCACCCCTCCACTTT CSARGVNNSPLHF TRBV20-1 NA TRBJ1-6 NA 13
TGCAGTGCGCTACAGGATTACACTGAAGCTTTCTTT CSALQDYTEAFF TRBV20-1 NA TRBJ1-1 NA 12
TGCAGTGCTAGGGGACCGGGGCTCACCATGGGGGAGCAGTTCTTC CSARGPGLTMGEQFF TRBV20-1 few TRBJ2-1 NA 15
TGCGCCAGCAGCCCGAATTTCTACGAGCAGTACTTC CASSPNFYEQYF TRBV5-1 NA TRBJ2-7 NA 12
TGTGCCAGCAGGCCCGGAGGACTAACTTACAATGAGCAGTTCTTC CASRPGGLTYNEQFF TRBV5-5 few TRBJ2-1 NA 15
TGTGCCAGCAGTCCTCTGCGCCAGGGAAGCTTGTCGGAGACCCAGTACTTC CASSPLRQGSLSETQYF TRBV28 NA TRBJ2-5 NA 17
TGTGCCAGCAGTGATGACAGGTACGAGCAGTACTTC CASSDDRYEQYF TRBV28 few TRBJ2-7 NA 12
TGTGCCAGCAGTCCCCCGGGAGAGGGGGTGTCATACGAGCAGTACTTC CASSPPGEGVSYEQYF TRBV3-1 few TRBJ2-7 NA 16
TGTGTTCCCACAAACGCAGGGATGTTGTACGAGCAGTACTTC CVPTNAGMLYEQYF TRBV12-3/TRBV12-4 many TRBJ2-7 NA 14
TGTGCCAGCGCCCATGGGGGGGGACTCTACAATGAGCAGTTCTTC CASAHGGGLYNEQFF TRBV7-8 NA TRBJ2-1 TRBD2 15
TGTGCCGGGGGGGGTCCATCGACACCCCTCCACTTT CAGGGPSTPLHF TRBV7-9 NA TRBJ1-6 NA 12
TGTGCCAGCAGCCAAGTTTCATCCTACGGGCAGTACTTC CASSQVSSYGQYF TRBV3-1 few TRBJ2-7 NA 13
TGTGCCAGCTCACCACCGTTGGGACAGGGTCGGAGCGGGAAGCTTTACGAGCAGTACTTC CASSPPLGQGRSGKLYEQYF TRBV18 few TRBJ2-7 TRBD1 20
TGTGCCAGCAGCCAAGCGCCTAGTCAAGAGACCCAGTACTTC CASSQAPSQETQYF TRBV4-2 many TRBJ2-5 NA 14
TGTGCCAGCAGCCCCCGCATCGGGCGGACATTAAGCACAGATACGCAGTATTTT CASSPRIGRTLSTDTQYF TRBV28 NA TRBJ2-3 NA 18
TGCGCCAGCAGCCCCGGACGAAACCAAAAAAACATTCAGTACTTC CASSPGRNQKNIQYF TRBV5-1 once TRBJ2-4 NA 15
TGTGCCAGCAGCAGACTAGCGGCTACAGATACGCAGTATTTT CASSRLAATDTQYF TRBV6-1 few TRBJ2-3 TRBD2 14
TGTGCCACCAGCCCCGGCAGGGCCTCCTACAATGAGCAGTTCTTC CATSPGRASYNEQFF TRBV15 many TRBJ2-1 NA 15